This T cell receptor beta chain derives from a study of post-analysis software for immune sequencing data. In the study overall: Relapsing-remitting, secondary progressive and progressive-relapsing multiple sclerosis courses were included. Regarding the study as a whole: Included in a set of about five TRBV segments more frequent in patients than controls were TRBV5-6, TRBV5-1 and TRBV20-1. The study found significantly lower normalized Chao1 diversity in multiple sclerosis patients than in controls. Strong co-clustering by F measure was evident for samples that had been prepared in the same batch.

In the case of this clonotype: Its antigen is undetermined.

J was trimmed by 6 bases and V by 5 bases; bases with no gene match: 11. The CDR3 is made up of 15 amino acids. The germline gives CDR1 SGHTA, CDR2 FQGNSA. TCR beta cDNA libraries had unique molecular identifiers. The source material, 1 to 10 million T cells, gave rise to about 500,000 cDNA molecules. TCRdb passed the PCR reads through MiXCR, listing each CDR3 protein once. This table has fewer than 850,000 distinct CDR3 sequences, 25% to 30% appearing once. The chain combines TRBV7-2 with TRBJ1-1; TRBD1 matches at 8 bases. This receptor was taken from a girl aged 10 to 17 with multiple sclerosis. The material sequenced was blood. CDR3 sequence (DNA): TGTGCCAGCAGCCAGCGAAGACAGGGGACGGCTGAAGCTTTCTTT. This gives the protein CASSQRRQGTAEAFF.